The 28 T cell receptor beta chains in this list originate from one sample, sequenced in a study of vaccination effects on CD4 cells after COVID-19. Their antigens are not known. Sequencing was performed with immunoSEQ multiplex PCR; in TCRdb, only in-frame clones are kept and a portion is missing. The table lists 30,000 to 40,000 clones, 82% of them singletons, with less than 3% in the top ten. Researchers isolated CD4+ T cells once about eleven days of culture had elapsed. Sample: CD4+ T cells from PBMCs cultured without peptide, taken before COVID-19 vaccination. The receptor source for this set is a human donor who received a COVID-19 vaccine.

The rearrangement links TRBV2 to TRBJ2-5, with a weak D call TRBD2 (6 bases). Germline CDR1 and CDR2: SNHLY and FYNNEI. The CDR3 covers 14 residues. Trimming removed 5 bases at V and 3 bases at J, with 13 bases between. The CDR3 loop is CASSYTGTEETQYF. The CDR3 DNA reads as TGTGCCAGCAGTTATACCGGGACTGAAGAGACCCAGTACTTC. The variable domain in full, with the rest retrieved from reference TRBV2 and TRBJ2-5, is EPEVTQTPSHQVTQMGQEVILRCVPISNHLYFYWYRQILGQKVEFLVSFYNNEISEKSEIFDDQFSVERPDGSNFTLKIRSTKLEDSAMYFCASSYTGTEETQYFGPGTRLLVL.

This clone is a singleton in its sample. The chain joins TRBV27 to TRBJ2-3; TRBD2 matches at 11 bases. The CDR3 spans 15 residues. Germline CDR1 is MNHEY and CDR2 is SMNVEV (reference sequence). The V segment lost 6 bases and the J segment 6 bases; nucleotides outside the gene matches: 8. The CDR3 sequence is CASSQSSGGADTQYF. CDR3 in DNA: TGTGCCAGCAGCCAAAGTAGCGGGGGGGCGGATACGCAGTATTTT.

The CDR3 loop reads CASSLRGLTDTQYF. Here the CDR3 DNA reads TGTGCCAGCAGCTTACGGGGCCTCACAGATACGCAGTATTTT. The chain employs TRBV7-2 and TRBJ2-3, with D perhaps matching TRBD1 or TRBD2 (5 bases each). Per the germline V gene, CDR1 is SGHTA and CDR2 is FQGNSA. Trimming cost V 2 bases and J 2 bases, with 8 bases left between them. The CDR3 sequence is 14 residues long.

In its sample, this clone was seen a few times. The chain uses TRBV29-1 and TRBJ2-2, with D tentatively TRBD1 (8 bases). The CDR3 covers 14 residues. Germline assignment: CDR1 SQVTM and CDR2 ANQGSEA. The germline V and J ends were trimmed by 6 bases and 3 bases, with 14 bases remaining between them. The CDR3 region has the DNA TGCAGCGTCTGGACAGGGAGGGACACCGGGGAGCTGTTTTTT. It is translated as CSVWTGRDTGELFF.

The chain joins TRBV3-1 (or the pseudogene TRBV3-2) to TRBJ1-3, with a weak D call TRBD1 (5 bases). Per the germline V gene, CDR1 is LGHDT and CDR2 is YNNKEL (reference sequence). Trimming pared 3 bases from V and 1 base from J, leaving 7 bases between. This CDR3 comprises 14 residues. The CDR3 sequence is CASSQRGSGNTIYF. The CDR3 nucleotides read TGTGCCAGCAGCCAGCGGGGGTCTGGAAACACCATATATTTT.

This sequence joins TRBV20-1 and TRBJ2-5; D gene uncertain. Trimming shortened V by 3 bases and J by 2 bases, and 13 bases separated the two germline ends. The CDR3 contains 14 residues. Germline CDR1 DFQATT, CDR2 SNEGSKA (reference sequence). CDR3 DNA: TGCAGTGCTAGTCCGAGTACCCAACAAGAGACCCAGTACTTC. Translating it yields CSASPSTQQETQYF.

The chain links TRBV4-1 to TRBJ2-5; D is undetermined. Germline V gene data show CDR1 as MGHRA and CDR2 as YSYEKL. There are 13 residues in the CDR3. The germline V and J ends were trimmed by 3 bases and 4 bases, with 9 bases remaining between them. CDR3 sequence (DNA): TGCGCCAGCAGCCAGGCGTCCGGAGAGACCCAGTACTTC. Encoded protein: CASSQASGETQYF.

The chain couples TRBV7-2 to TRBJ1-4; D remains ambiguous. In germline, CDR1 is SGHTA, CDR2 FQGNSA. This CDR3 is 15 amino acids long. Trimming cost V 2 bases and J 2 bases, with 9 bases left between them. CDR3 nucleotides: TGTGCCAGCAGCTTATTATCTGGGACTAATGAAAAACTGTTTTTT. Amino acids: CASSLLSGTNEKLFF.

The V and J genes are TRBV10-3 and TRBJ2-7; D gene ambiguous. The CDR3 extends over 15 amino acids. Trimming pared 5 bases from V and 0 bases from J, leaving 14 bases between. CDR1 ENHRY and CDR2 SYGVKD come from the germline V gene. The CDR3 is CAISYAGPSSYEQYV. In DNA form, the CDR3 reads TGTGCCATCAGTTATGCAGGACCCAGCTCCTACGAGCAGTACGTC.

This chain uses TRBV28 with TRBJ2-4, with 11 bases lining up with TRBD1. The CDR3 is 17 residues long. V trimming: 1 base; J trimming: 0 bases; junction bases outside the gene matches: 2. The germline gives CDR1 MDHEN, CDR2 SYDVKM. The CDR3 DNA reads as TGTGCCAGCAGTTTATCCGGACAGGGGGCAGCCAAAAACATTCAGTACTTC. It yields the protein CASSLSGQGAAKNIQYF.

The chain combines TRBV6-4 with TRBJ2-3, with D possibly being TRBD2 (6 bases). This CDR3 spans 16 amino acids. V lost 0 bases and J lost 1, with 11 bases in between. The germline V gene has CDR1 MRHNA and CDR2 SNTAGT. This CDR3 is CASSDSGRGGTDTQYF. CDR3 nucleotide sequence: TGTGCCAGCAGTGACTCGGGGCGGGGTGGCACAGATACGCAGTATTTT.

This clone showed up just a few times. This chain uses TRBV11-2 with TRBJ2-7; maybe TRBD1 (6 bases). There are 13 residues in the CDR3. CDR1 is SGHAT, CDR2 FQNNGV, per germline. V lost 3 bases to trimming and J lost 3 bases, with 9 bases between them. The CDR3 DNA follows: TGTGCCAGCAGCTTGGGGACACTCTACGAGCAGTACGTC. Its protein product is CASSLGTLYEQYV.

The chain has TRBV11-2 and TRBJ2-2, with D possibly matching TRBD2 (6 bases). CDR3 length equals 18 residues. V lost 1 base and J lost 2, with 17 bases in between. Germline assignment: CDR1 SGHAT and CDR2 FQNNGV. The CDR3 region is CASSLGPNGGANTGELFF. CDR3 sequence (DNA): TGTGCCAGCAGCTTAGGCCCGAATGGCGGGGCTAACACCGGGGAGCTGTTTTTT.

The rearrangement joins TRBV6-1 to TRBJ1-2; D remains unclear. Germline V lookup: CDR1 MNHNS, CDR2 SASEGT. Trimming took 1 base from V and 3 from J, leaving 12 bases between them. The CDR3 contains 15 residues. CDR3: CASSEDGNAYYGYTF. The CDR3 DNA follows: TGTGCCAGCAGTGAAGACGGGAACGCCTACTATGGCTACACCTTC.

The chain combines TRBV12-3 or TRBV12-4 with TRBJ2-7, with D unresolved. There are 12 residues in the CDR3. Between the trimmed V and J ends, which lost 5 bases and 2 bases, there was a span of 7 bases. This chain's CDR3 is CASSRGAYEQYV. The CDR3 nucleotides read TGTGCCAGCAGTCGCGGCGCCTACGAGCAGTACGTC.

This sequence joins TRBV6-5 and TRBJ2-1; 8 bases match TRBD2. Trimming at V came to 6 bases and at J to 3 bases, leaving 7 bases not matched to a gene. The CDR3 length is 15 residues. Germline CDR1 MNHEY, CDR2 SVGAGI. The CDR3 region has the DNA TGTGCCAGCAGCATCTCCGGGACTAGCTACAATGAGCAGTTCTTC. It yields the protein CASSISGTSYNEQFF.

This clone has a single count. CDR3 residues: CAVSGGPRGTGELFF. The CDR3 bases are TGTGCTGTGAGCGGGGGGCCTCGCGGCACCGGGGAGCTGTTTTTT. The chain has TRBV27 and TRBJ2-2; 9 bases align to TRBD2. This CDR3 is 15 amino acids long. Germline lookup yields CDR1 MNHEY and CDR2 SMNVEV (reference sequence).

The rearrangement joins TRBV5-1 to TRBJ2-3; D ambiguous. The CDR3 extends over 11 amino acids. Germline V lookup: CDR1 SGHRS, CDR2 YFSETQ. V lost 1 base to trimming and J lost 6 bases, with 3 bases between them. The CDR3: CASSLSDTQYF. CDR3 DNA: TGCGCCAGCAGCTTGTCGGATACGCAGTATTTT.

The chain is built from TRBV5-1 and TRBJ1-4; D gene ambiguous. Trimming pared 1 base from V and 8 bases from J, leaving 12 bases between. The CDR3 contains 14 residues. Germline V gene data show CDR1 as SGHRS and CDR2 as YFSETQ. The CDR3 loop reads CASSLTRSGEKLFF. CDR3 coding DNA: TGCGCCAGCAGCTTGACAAGGAGTGGCGAAAAACTGTTTTTT.

This sequence joins TRBV5-8 and TRBJ2-1; 10 bases line up with TRBD1. The germline V gene encodes CDR1 SGHTS and CDR2 YDEGEE. This CDR3 region has 16 residues. The junction had 13 bases not matched to a gene; V was cut back by 5 bases and J by 8 bases. The CDR3 coding sequence is TGTGCCAGCAGGAACTACCGGGACAGGGGTGTCGATGAGCAGTTCTTC. Its protein is CASRNYRDRGVDEQFF.

The V call is TRBV30, the J call TRBJ1-5; TRBD1 might be the D (6 bases). This CDR3 comprises 17 residues. From germline, CDR1 is GTSNPN and CDR2 SVGIG (reference sequence). Deletions cut 2 bases from V and 0 bases from J, with 17 bases between. Here the CDR3 reads CAWSQSRTVLSNQPQHF. CDR3 sequence (DNA): TGTGCCTGGAGTCAATCCCGGACAGTCCTTAGCAATCAGCCCCAGCATTTT.

J is TRBJ2-1 and V is TRBV3-1 (or the pseudogene TRBV3-2); the D is unclear. The CDR3 is 16 residues long. Germline V gene lookup returns CDR1 LGHDT and CDR2 YNNKEL (reference sequence). V was trimmed by 0 bases and J by 7 bases, leaving 16 bases between them. The CDR3, as DNA: TGTGCCAGCAGCCAAGAACCCCGGACGCCTCGAAATGAGCAGTTCTTC. Translating it yields CASSQEPRTPRNEQFF.

The V call is TRBV5-5, the J call TRBJ1-3, with D hard to call. The CDR3 runs 16 residues. Germline lookup yields CDR1 SGHKS and CDR2 YYEKEE (reference sequence). Trimming removed 0 bases from V and 1 base from J, with 11 bases in between. CDR3 bases: TGTGCCAGCAGCTTGGTTTTAGGGATGTCTGGAAACACCATATATTTT. Its translation: CASSLVLGMSGNTIYF. The whole variable domain, filled in from reference TRBV5-5 and TRBJ1-3, reads DAGVTQSPTHLIKTRGQQVTLRCSPISGHKSVSWYQQVLGQGPQFIFQYYEKEERGRGNFPDRFSARQFPNYSSELNVNALLLGDSALYLCASSLVLGMSGNTIYFGEGSWLTVV.

The J gene is TRBJ1-3, the V gene TRBV7-9, with D unresolved. Germline V lookup: CDR1 SEHNR, CDR2 FQNEAQ (reference sequence). With 6 bases removed from V and 0 bases from J, the gap between germline ends came to 15 bases. CDR3 size: 16 residues. This chain's CDR3 is CASRKTRMCSGNTIYF. The CDR3 nucleotides are TGTGCCAGCAGGAAGACTCGGATGTGCTCTGGAAACACCATATATTTT.

The rearrangement uses TRBV7-2 and TRBJ2-5, with TRBD1 matching 10 bases. The CDR3 length is 17 residues. In germline, CDR1 is SGHTA, CDR2 FQGNSA. Trimming at V came to 1 base and at J to 2 bases, leaving 7 bases not matched to a gene. The CDR3 loop reads CASSLVGTGEWQETQYF. The CDR3 nucleotides are TGTGCCAGCAGCTTAGTCGGGACAGGGGAATGGCAAGAGACCCAGTACTTC.

This clone was seen only a few times. The chain employs TRBV19 and TRBJ1-2; D remains ambiguous. The V end was cut by 6 bases, the J end by 2 bases, with 16 bases between. CDR3 length: 15 amino acids. Germline loops: CDR1 LNHDA, CDR2 SQIVND (reference sequence). CDR3 residues: CASSMPGTLNYGYTF. The CDR3 DNA follows: TGTGCCAGTAGCATGCCTGGAACCCTAAACTATGGCTACACCTTC.

The chain carries TRBV6-5 and TRBJ1-1; D may be TRBD1 (5 bases). V was trimmed by 5 bases and J by 2 bases, leaving 12 bases between them. There are 14 residues in the CDR3. Germline CDR1 reads MNHEY; CDR2 reads SVGAGI. The DNA for the CDR3 is TGTGCCAGCAGTCAGGGACGGAAAAACACTGAAGCTTTCTTT. This sequence encodes CASSQGRKNTEAFF.

This clone was observed a handful of times. The chain combines TRBV28 with TRBJ1-6; weak D call: TRBD1 (5 bases). From germline, CDR1 is MDHEN and CDR2 SYDVKM. With 7 bases removed from V and 10 bases from J, the gap between germline ends came to 20 bases. The CDR3 has 15 amino acids. CDR3 coding DNA: TGTGCCAGCACCCGGAGGTCAGGGTACGGATCACCCCTCCACTTT. As protein: CASTRRSGYGSPLHF.